This entry describes one T cell receptor (beta chain). The antigen remains unidentified. The germline CDR1 and CDR2 sequences are SGHRS and YFSETQ. This CDR3 region has 16 residues. J lost 2 bases, V lost 5 bases, and 5 bases had no gene match. The data belong to a study of blood T cells in healthy people across ages. Study-wide findings and caveats: Strong correlation existed between TCR beta diversity and naive T cell percentage.

Through a sample-barcoded 5' primer and a J-beta primer mix, a second PCR was run for roughly 6 to 12 cycles. MiXCR, run by TCRdb on the 5' RACE reads, gives a single entry per CDR3 protein. The sample contains hundreds of thousands of distinct CDR3 sequences, about 61% of which appear only once. There were healthy Caucasian individuals from Russia, aged roughly 6 to 100, serving as donors. With each sample, at least 5 micrograms of total RNA were extracted. The clonotype originates from a man aged 35 to 55 in good health. Sample: blood. The rearrangement uses TRBV5-1 and TRBJ2-1; TRBD2 matches at 12 bases. CDR3 sequence reads: CASSTSGRWPYNEQFF. The CDR3 nucleotides read TGCGCCAGCAGTACTAGCGGGAGGTGGCCCTACAATGAGCAGTTCTTC.